This entry lists 26 T cell receptor beta chains sequenced from one sample in a study of shared clonotypes between healthy human individuals. TCRdb's table, derived via immunoSEQ multiplex PCR, lists solely in-frame clones and lacks some. The sample holds roughly 2 million clones; roughly 94% are singletons and the top ten take around 0.13%. The specimen sequenced was naive CD4+ T cells sorted from blood. Sample subset: CD45RA+ positively selected. These receptors were collected from a man aged 18 to 29 in good health.

The rearrangement links TRBV4-1 to TRBJ2-1; 8 positions agree with TRBD2. The CDR3 extends over 16 amino acids. CDR1 is MGHRA, CDR2 YSYEKL, per germline. V trimming: 3 bases; J trimming: 5 bases; junction bases outside the gene matches: 9. CDR3 sequence (DNA): TGCGCCAGCAGCCAGACCGGGACTAGAAGTGACAATGAGCAGTTCTTC. It yields the protein CASSQTGTRSDNEQFF.

Worth noting for this clone: The same CDR3 also results from other DNA sequences found in this sample. The chain carries TRBV18 and TRBJ2-3; D ambiguous. The V gene lost 3 bases and the J gene lost 2 bases, with 6 bases spanning the gap. CDR3 length: 13 residues. Looked up from germline, CDR1 is KGHSH and CDR2 is LQKENI. In nucleotides, the CDR3 is TGTGCCAGCTCACCTCCCCTCACAGATACGCAGTATTTT. Its protein is CASSPPLTDTQYF.

The chain carries TRBV7-8 and TRBJ2-2; possibly TRBD1 for D (5 bases). The germline gives CDR1 SGHVS, CDR2 FQNEAQ. CDR3 length equals 14 residues. Trimming left V 2 bases short and J 2 bases short, with 6 bases between. In DNA form, the CDR3 reads TGTGCCAGCAGCTTAACAGGCAACACCGGGGAGCTGTTTTTT. Its translation: CASSLTGNTGELFF.

CDR3 sequence: CASSNRSTQYF. The CDR3 bases are TGTGCCAGCAGCAACAGGTCGACCCAGTACTTC. The chain combines TRBV5-6 with TRBJ2-5; TRBD1 is a possible D gene (5 bases). The CDR3 is 11 amino acids. V was cut by 4 bases and J by 7 bases, with 8 bases left in between. Looked up from germline, CDR1 is SGHDT and CDR2 is YYEEEE.

The CDR3 DNA follows: TGTGCCAGCAAGGGTTTCAATCAGCCCCAGCATTTT. Translated, it gives CASKGFNQPQHF. The V call is TRBV6-5, the J call TRBJ1-5; D is uncertain. Trimming removed 7 bases at V and 3 bases at J, with 7 bases between. CDR1 is MNHEY, CDR2 SVGAGI, per germline. CDR3 length equals 12 residues.

This chain uses TRBV10-2 with TRBJ2-1; TRBD2 might be the D (5 bases). Trimming pared 4 bases from V and 9 bases from J, leaving 16 bases between. The germline CDR1 and CDR2 sequences are WSHSY and SAAADI. This CDR3 comprises 14 residues. CDR3 in amino acids: CASSGSLAGTEQFF. CDR3 sequence (DNA): TGCGCCAGCAGTGGTTCGCTAGCAGGTACTGAGCAGTTCTTC.

This rearrangement joins TRBV14 to TRBJ2-5; D might be TRBD2 (6 bases). The CDR3 spans 15 residues. Germline CDR1 SGHDN, CDR2 FVKESK. The V end was cut by 3 bases, the J end by 5 bases, with 16 bases between. The CDR3: CASSHHHGTLETQYF. In nucleotides, the CDR3 is TGTGCCAGCAGCCATCACCACGGGACTTTGGAGACCCAGTACTTC.

The rearrangement links TRBV10-3 to TRBJ2-2, with D possibly matching TRBD2 (5 bases). The length of the CDR3 is 15 residues. CDR1 and CDR2 from the germline V gene are ENHRY and SYGVKD. V was clipped by 5 bases and J by 2 bases, with 12 bases between them. CDR3 in amino acids: CAISMGDKNTGELFF. In nucleotides, the CDR3 is TGTGCCATCAGTATGGGAGACAAAAACACCGGGGAGCTGTTTTTT.

V usage is TRBV5-1 and J usage is TRBJ2-2; D is unresolved. Germline assignment: CDR1 SGHRS and CDR2 YFSETQ. This CDR3 comprises 16 residues. The V end lost 0 bases, the J end lost 5 bases, and 14 bases lay between the germline ends. The CDR3 here is CASSLALGSLTGELFF. The CDR3 bases are TGCGCCAGCAGCTTGGCCCTGGGGTCACTTACCGGGGAGCTGTTTTTT. Full variable domain (remainder filled in from reference TRBV5-1 and TRBJ2-2): KAGVTQTPRYLIKTRGQQVTLSCSPISGHRSVSWYQQTPGQGLQFLFEYFSETQRNKGNFPGRFSGRQFSNSRSEMNVSTLELGDSALYLCASSLALGSLTGELFFGEGSRLTVL.

Worth noting for this clone: Other DNA variants within this sample encode the same CDR3. The chain has TRBV2 and TRBJ2-1; D gene ambiguous. Germline V gene data show CDR1 as SNHLY and CDR2 as FYNNEI. The CDR3 sequence is 11 residues long. With 6 bases removed from V and 7 bases from J, the gap between germline ends came to 7 bases. The CDR3 loop is CASRLGNEQFF. For the CDR3, the DNA is TGTGCCAGCAGGTTAGGGAATGAGCAGTTCTTC.

Only one count was recorded for this clone. The gene calls are TRBV9 and TRBJ1-3; no clear D. Germline CDR1 reads SGDLS; CDR2 reads YYNGEE. The V end was cut by 0 bases, the J end by 1 base, with 23 bases between. The CDR3 runs 20 residues. The DNA for the CDR3 is TGTGCCAGCAGCGTAGAGGTCACTACGACCGGGAAAGCGTCTGGAAACACCATATATTTT. Translation gives CASSVEVTTTGKASGNTIYF.

The CDR3 DNA reads TGCGCCAGCAGCTTGGATGGGGGCGGTGAAAAACTGTTTTTT. Protein: CASSLDGGGEKLFF. The chain recombines TRBV5-1 with TRBJ1-4; D is possibly TRBD1 (6 bases). V lost 0 bases and J lost 7, with 10 bases in between. CDR1 and CDR2 from the germline V gene are SGHRS and YFSETQ. CDR3 size: 14 residues. Full variable domain (remainder filled in from reference TRBV5-1 and TRBJ1-4): KAGVTQTPRYLIKTRGQQVTLSCSPISGHRSVSWYQQTPGQGLQFLFEYFSETQRNKGNFPGRFSGRQFSNSRSEMNVSTLELGDSALYLCASSLDGGGEKLFFGSGTQLSVL.

The rearrangement links TRBV7-6 to TRBJ1-3, with unresolved D. The CDR3 has 16 amino acids. Germline-derived CDR1 and CDR2 are SGHVS and FNYEAQ. Trimming stripped 0 bases from V and 0 bases from J, with 9 bases between. The CDR3 spells CASSLAPALSGNTIYF. CDR3 coding DNA: TGTGCCAGCAGCTTAGCTCCGGCACTCTCTGGAAACACCATATATTTT.

As for this clone: The same CDR3 is also encoded by other DNA sequences in this sample. The genes are TRBV18 and TRBJ1-5; TRBD1 is a possible D gene (5 bases). V lost 0 bases and J lost 6, with 6 bases in between. The CDR3 covers 13 residues. Germline CDR1 is KGHSH and CDR2 is LQKENI. In DNA, the CDR3 is TGTGCCAGCTCACCACCAGGGGTTCAGCCCCAGCATTTT. This codes for CASSPPGVQPQHF.

J is TRBJ1-1 and V is TRBV5-1; the D is unclear. The CDR3 runs to 13 residues. Germline V gives CDR1 SGHRS, CDR2 YFSETQ. The ends were cut back, 1 base at V and 3 bases at J, with 7 bases in the middle. The CDR3 here is CASSLRRDTEAFF. CDR3 bases: TGCGCCAGCAGCTTGAGGAGGGACACTGAAGCTTTCTTT.

The gene calls are TRBV28 and TRBJ1-2, with D maybe TRBD1 (5 bases). Germline loops: CDR1 MDHEN, CDR2 SYDVKM. This CDR3 is 13 amino acids long. Trimming cost V 5 bases and J 8 bases, with 15 bases left between them. CDR3 sequence: CASSARPGGGYTF. As DNA, the CDR3 is TGTGCCAGCAGTGCCAGGCCGGGGGGAGGCTACACCTTC.

This sequence joins TRBV6-1 and TRBJ1-5, with D unclear. The length of the CDR3 is 14 residues. Trimming took off 6 bases at V and 3 bases at J, with 12 bases between the two ends. CDR1 and CDR2 from the germline V gene are MNHNS and SASEGT. The CDR3 reads CASSTPAYNQPQHF. In nucleotides, the CDR3 is TGTGCCAGCAGCACGCCAGCATACAATCAGCCCCAGCATTTT.

This clone was picked up one time. The rearrangement joins TRBV18 to TRBJ2-5; D gene uncertain. The CDR3 runs 17 residues. Germline V CDR1 and CDR2: KGHSH, LQKENI. V gave up 3 bases and J gave up 5 bases, with 22 bases separating them. The CDR3 protein is CASSPPQTPKGRETQYF. The CDR3 region has the DNA TGTGCCAGCTCACCCCCCCAGACCCCAAAGGGTCGGGAGACCCAGTACTTC. Drawing the rest from reference TRBV18 and TRBJ2-5, the complete variable domain is NAGVMQNPRHLVRRRGQEARLRCSPMKGHSHVYWYRQLPEEGLKFMVYLQKENIIDESGMPKERFSAEFPKEGPSILRIQQVVRGDSAAYFCASSPPQTPKGRETQYFGPGTRLLVL.

The chain combines TRBV6-5 with TRBJ1-1; weak D call: TRBD1 (6 bases). Germline-derived CDR1 and CDR2 are MNHEY and SVGAGI. The CDR3 consists of 16 residues. Trimming took off 2 bases at V and 0 bases at J, with 13 bases between the two ends. The CDR3 region is CASSYGRTALNTEAFF. The DNA for the CDR3 is TGTGCCAGCAGTTACGGAAGGACAGCATTGAACACTGAAGCTTTCTTT.

The chain couples TRBV27 to TRBJ2-2, with 10 bases that match TRBD1. V lost 3 bases and J lost 1; bases outside the gene matches: 8. Germline V CDR1 and CDR2: MNHEY, SMNVEV (reference sequence). This CDR3 comprises 18 residues. The CDR3 is CASSFLIGQGGNTGELFF. The CDR3 DNA reads as TGTGCCAGCAGTTTCCTGATAGGACAGGGGGGGAACACCGGGGAGCTGTTTTTT.

The chain is built from TRBV6-5 and TRBJ2-5; tentatively, D is TRBD1 (6 bases). Germline values: CDR1 MNHEY, CDR2 SVGAGI. V dropped 2 bases and J dropped 0 bases, with 13 bases sitting between them. This CDR3 has 16 residues. For the CDR3, the DNA is TGTGCCAGCAGTTACATCAGGGGCCTCAACCAAGAGACCCAGTACTTC. Residues: CASSYIRGLNQETQYF.

The rearrangement joins TRBV11-2 to TRBJ1-2, with D perhaps matching TRBD1 (6 bases). From germline, CDR1 is SGHAT and CDR2 FQNNGV. The ends were cut back, 7 bases at V and 0 bases at J, with 15 bases in the middle. This CDR3 contains 15 residues. The CDR3 DNA follows: TGTGCCAGCACCACGGACAGTCAGCCTAACTATGGCTACACCTTC. Translated, it gives CASTTDSQPNYGYTF.

Remarks on this clone: The sample carries other DNA sequences with the same CDR3. V and J are TRBV6-6 and TRBJ1-5; D may be TRBD1 (5 bases). The CDR3 length is 15 residues. Germline CDR1 MNHNY, CDR2 SVGAGI (reference sequence). The germline V and J ends were trimmed by 6 bases and 1 base, with 13 bases remaining between them. CDR3: CASSPPGASNQPQHF. In DNA, the CDR3 is TGTGCCAGCAGCCCCCCTGGGGCGAGCAATCAGCCCCAGCATTTT.

This clone was recorded once. J is TRBJ1-6 and V is TRBV27; 9 bases match TRBD1. V lost 5 bases to trimming and J lost 8 bases; unmatched junction nucleotides: 10. CDR3 length: 16 amino acids. Germline CDR1 MNHEY, CDR2 SMNVEV (reference sequence). CDR3 residues: CASSRGQGRSDSPLHF. The CDR3 bases are TGTGCCAGCAGTCGAGGACAGGGGAGAAGTGATTCACCCCTCCACTTT.

The V and J genes are TRBV10-3 and TRBJ2-2, with a tentative D call TRBD2 (6 bases). Germline values: CDR1 ENHRY, CDR2 SYGVKD. Trimming cost V 7 bases and J 3 bases, with 9 bases left between them. This CDR3 is 13 amino acids long. The CDR3 loop is CAITGVDTGELFF. In DNA, the CDR3 is TGTGCCATCACGGGGGTCGACACCGGGGAGCTGTTTTTT.

Notes on this clone: This specimen includes other DNA sequences encoding the same CDR3. The J gene is TRBJ2-2, the V gene TRBV29-1, with no clear D. Germline V lookup: CDR1 SQVTM, CDR2 ANQGSEA. The CDR3 covers 11 residues. Trimming removed 4 bases at V and 6 bases at J, with 6 bases between. CDR3 region: CSVAEPGELFF. CDR3 nucleotides: TGCAGCGTTGCGGAACCCGGGGAGCTGTTTTTT.